This passage covers 18 T cell receptor beta chains from one sample sequenced in a study of blood T cell repertoires in COVID-19. Sequenced by immunoSEQ multiplex PCR; TCRdb stores in-frame clones only, minus some. The sample lists 70,000 to 100,000 clones, 86% occurring once. What was sequenced was peripheral blood. The receptors were gathered from a man older than 75 with active or convalescent COVID-19.

The chain couples TRBV4-2 to TRBJ2-7; 13 positions match TRBD2. V gave up 1 base and J gave up 2 bases; unmatched junction bases: 5. The V gene's germline CDR1 is LGHNA and CDR2 YNFKEQ. The CDR3 consists of 17 residues. The DNA of the CDR3 is TGTGCCAGCAGCCAAGTGGGGACTAGCGGGGCTCCCTACGAGCAGTACTTC. Translated: CASSQVGTSGAPYEQYF.

The V gene is TRBV18, the J gene TRBJ2-7; weak D call: TRBD1 (6 bases). CDR3 length: 13 residues. The V gene lost 3 bases and the J gene lost 6 bases, with 12 bases spanning the gap. Germline assignment: CDR1 KGHSH and CDR2 LQKENI. The DNA of the CDR3 is TGTGCCAGCTCACCTCCGGACAGCCCCGAGCAGTACTTC. This encodes CASSPPDSPEQYF.

The genes are TRBV5-5 and TRBJ1-5; D is ambiguous. The CDR3 length is 13 residues. Germline lookup yields CDR1 SGHKS and CDR2 YYEKEE (reference sequence). Trimming cost V 3 bases and J 0 bases, with 4 bases left between them. This CDR3 is CASSSNSNQPQHF. The CDR3 region has the DNA TGTGCCAGCAGCTCAAATAGCAATCAGCCCCAGCATTTT.

The gene calls are TRBV29-1 and TRBJ2-1; maybe TRBD1 (7 bases). Trimming left V 4 bases short and J 7 bases short, with 11 bases between. Per the germline V gene, CDR1 is SQVTM and CDR2 is ANQGSEA. This CDR3 has 12 amino acids. The CDR3 loop is CSVAQGRNEQFF. Here the CDR3 DNA reads TGCAGCGTTGCACAGGGGAGGAATGAGCAGTTCTTC.

The chain couples TRBV19 to TRBJ2-1; possible D gene TRBD2, 6 bases. The CDR3 sequence is 15 residues long. V dropped 6 bases and J dropped 8 bases, with 20 bases sitting between them. Germline CDR1 and CDR2: LNHDA and SQIVND (reference sequence). In nucleotides, the CDR3 is TGTGCCAGTAGCGACTTGGGCGGGGCACTACATGAGCAGTTCTTC. It encodes CASSDLGGALHEQFF.

Concerning this clone: Additional DNA sequences in this sample encode the identical CDR3. The rearrangement uses TRBV18 and TRBJ1-1, with D perhaps matching TRBD1 (6 bases). This CDR3 region has 15 residues. V was trimmed by 2 bases and J by 0 bases, leaving 10 bases between them. Per germline, CDR1 KGHSH and CDR2 LQKENI. The CDR3 region is CASSPGQGMNTEAFF. CDR3 sequence (DNA): TGTGCCAGCTCACCAGGGCAGGGGATGAACACTGAAGCTTTCTTT.

V usage is TRBV3-1 (or the pseudogene TRBV3-2) and J usage is TRBJ1-4; a possible D gene is TRBD1 (5 bases). The germline V gene has CDR1 LGHDT and CDR2 YNNKEL (reference sequence). V was cut by 4 bases and J by 0 bases, with 12 bases left in between. The CDR3 is 16 amino acids. The CDR3 is CASSPRTFATNEKLFF. DNA for the CDR3: TGTGCCAGCAGCCCTCGGACATTTGCAACTAATGAAAAACTGTTTTTT.

The CDR3 reads CAWGRNRVPYEQYF. In nucleotides, the CDR3 is TGTGCCTGGGGGAGAAACAGGGTTCCCTACGAGCAGTACTTC. The chain couples TRBV30 to TRBJ2-7, with D possibly being TRBD1 (6 bases). CDR3 length: 14 amino acids. V lost 5 bases to trimming and J lost 2 bases, with 16 bases between them. The germline V gene has CDR1 GTSNPN and CDR2 SVGIG (reference sequence).

Details on this clone: Additional DNA sequences in this sample encode the identical CDR3. CDR3 nucleotides: TGTGCCACCAGCAGAAGGGGAGGCGGGGGTGGAGGGGATGAGCAGTTCTTC. It specifies CATSRRGGGGGGDEQFF. This sequence joins TRBV15 and TRBJ2-1; 7 bases agree with TRBD2. The J segment lost 8 bases and the V segment lost 2 bases, leaving 15 bases of the junction unmatched. The germline V gene has CDR1 LNHNV and CDR2 YYDKDF (reference sequence). The CDR3 extends over 17 amino acids.

This chain joins TRBV9 and TRBJ1-6, with 11 bases that match TRBD1. V lost 2 bases, J lost 1 base, and 2 bases stayed unmatched. Germline lookup yields CDR1 SGDLS and CDR2 YYNGEE. This CDR3 spans 17 amino acids. CDR3 residues: CASSVGTGGSYNSPLHF. The DNA of the CDR3 is TGTGCCAGCAGCGTGGGGACAGGGGGGTCCTATAATTCACCCCTCCACTTT.

This chain uses TRBV29-1 with TRBJ2-3; 7 nucleotides agree with TRBD1. CDR3 size: 12 residues. Germline V gene data show CDR1 as SQVTM and CDR2 as ANQGSEA. V lost 3 bases, J lost 4 bases, and 1 base stayed unmatched. The CDR3 loop is CSVDQGADTQYF. CDR3 DNA sequence: TGCAGCGTTGACCAGGGGGCAGATACGCAGTATTTT.

This chain uses TRBV7-2 with TRBJ2-3; 9 bases map to TRBD1. Germline V gene sequence: CDR1 SGHTA, CDR2 FQGNSA. The CDR3 runs 15 residues. Trimming cost V 5 bases and J 6 bases; bases outside gene matches: 9. CDR3 nucleotide sequence: TGTGCCAGCAGCCCAACAGGGGGCGCATATGATACGCAGTATTTT. Residues: CASSPTGGAYDTQYF.

This clone was observed a single time. This chain connects TRBV28 to TRBJ1-2; 7 bases fit TRBD1. Germline values: CDR1 MDHEN, CDR2 SYDVKM. The J segment lost 8 bases and the V segment lost 6 bases, leaving 12 bases of the junction unmatched. The length of the CDR3 is 14 residues. DNA of the CDR3: TGTGCCAGCAGAATACACAGGGGCCCTGGGGGCTACACCTTC. Translating gives CASRIHRGPGGYTF.

The DNA for the CDR3 is TGTGCCAGCAGTTCAGCGGGACTAGCCTACGAGCAGTACTTC. Residues: CASSSAGLAYEQYF. V is TRBV27 and J is TRBJ2-7; 8 bases agree with TRBD2. Germline V gene sequence: CDR1 MNHEY, CDR2 SMNVEV (reference sequence). The CDR3 contains 14 residues. V trimming: 4 bases; J trimming: 2 bases; junction bases outside the gene matches: 4.

This sequence joins TRBV4-2 and TRBJ2-3; 8 bases fit TRBD1. With 1 base clipped from V and 0 bases from J, the junction kept 3 bases outside the gene matches. This CDR3 region has 16 residues. Germline V CDR1 and CDR2: LGHNA, YNFKEQ. The CDR3 is CASSQVTGVSTDTQYF. The CDR3 bases are TGTGCCAGCAGCCAAGTGACAGGGGTTAGCACAGATACGCAGTATTTT.

The V call is TRBV27, the J call TRBJ2-7, with D perhaps TRBD1 (6 bases). CDR3 length: 14 amino acids. Trimming took off 5 bases at V and 2 bases at J, with 13 bases between the two ends. Germline V CDR1 and CDR2: MNHEY, SMNVEV (reference sequence). The CDR3 region has the DNA TGTGCCAGCAGTCTGGGGGCGGGTCCCTACGAGCAGTACTTC. Translated: CASSLGAGPYEQYF.

The chain combines TRBV29-1 with TRBJ2-5; TRBD1 matches at 9 bases. CDR3 length: 13 residues. Germline assignment: CDR1 SQVTM and CDR2 ANQGSEA. V lost 6 bases to trimming and J lost 5 bases; unmatched junction nucleotides: 7. CDR3 DNA: TGCAGCGTAGCTAGGACAGGGGACGAGACCCAGTACTTC. This codes for CSVARTGDETQYF.

In this sample, this clone turned up a few times. The chain carries TRBV9 and TRBJ2-1, with D possibly being TRBD2 (6 bases). V was shortened by 3 bases and J by 8 bases, with 15 bases between the two germline ends. The germline CDR1 and CDR2 sequences are SGDLS and YYNGEE. CDR3 length equals 14 residues. In DNA, the CDR3 is TGTGCCAGCAGCGACCGTCGGGGGTCTGATGAGCAGTTCTTC. Its translation: CASSDRRGSDEQFF.